Included here is one T cell receptor (beta chain) sequence, with context. CDR3 length equals 14 residues. The germline V gene encodes CDR1 MNHEY and CDR2 SMNVEV (reference sequence). The V end lost 3 bases, the J end lost 2 bases, and 10 bases lay between the germline ends. These data belong to a study of blood T cell repertoires in COVID-19. Profiling relied on immunoSEQ multiplex PCR, and the TCRdb table lists in-frame clones only, not all of them. This table holds some 390,000 clones, around 87% found once. The V and J genes are TRBV27 and TRBJ1-2; no reliable D call. This TCR was sampled from a man under 40 who had recovered from COVID-19. Sequences were obtained from PBMCs or T cells enriched from blood (not recorded which). The CDR3 reads CASSLDRLNYGYTF. CDR3 nucleotides: TGTGCCAGCAGTTTGGATAGACTAAACTATGGCTACACCTTC.